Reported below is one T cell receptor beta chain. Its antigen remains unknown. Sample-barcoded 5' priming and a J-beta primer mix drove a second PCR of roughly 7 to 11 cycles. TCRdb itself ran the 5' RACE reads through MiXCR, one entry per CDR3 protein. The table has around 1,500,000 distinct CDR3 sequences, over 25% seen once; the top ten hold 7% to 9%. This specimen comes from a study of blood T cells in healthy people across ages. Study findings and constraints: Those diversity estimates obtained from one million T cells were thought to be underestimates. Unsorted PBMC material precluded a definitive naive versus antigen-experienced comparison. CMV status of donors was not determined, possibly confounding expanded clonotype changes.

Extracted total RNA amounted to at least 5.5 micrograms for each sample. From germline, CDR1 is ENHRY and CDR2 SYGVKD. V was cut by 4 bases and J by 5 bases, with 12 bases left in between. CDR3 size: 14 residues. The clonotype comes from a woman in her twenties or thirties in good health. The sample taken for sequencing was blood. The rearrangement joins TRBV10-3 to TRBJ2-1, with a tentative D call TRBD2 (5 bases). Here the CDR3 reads CAISAERRNNEQFF. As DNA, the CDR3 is TGTGCCATCAGTGCTGAGCGGCGGAACAATGAGCAGTTCTTC.